The T cell receptor (beta chain) described here comes from a study of shared clonotypes between healthy human individuals. Deep level was the assay's run setting. What was sequenced on ten immunoSEQ deep assay plates was unsorted PBMC DNA. Authors' data handling: Filtering of immunoSEQ junctional sequences could not match full-length read filtering. Profiling relied on immunoSEQ multiplex PCR, and the TCRdb table lists in-frame clones only, not all of them. V and J calls and clone size come straight from that table; D and trimming were deduced from the DNA. The sample lists about half a million clones, approximately 79% occurring once. Between the trimmed V and J ends, which lost 0 bases and 2 bases, there was a span of 14 bases. Germline CDR1 is SGDLS and CDR2 is YYNGEE. There are 17 residues in the CDR3. The study used 80 million to 100 million PBMCs per unsorted sample for genomic DNA.

The chain links TRBV9 to TRBJ2-2; weak D call: TRBD2 (6 bases). The sample consisted of PBMCs. The source is a woman in her 40s in good health. Some clones in this sample may be carry-over from other donors' samples. CDR3 region: CASSVGSRGRNTGELFF. In DNA form, the CDR3 reads TGTGCCAGCAGCGTAGGGTCTCGGGGGAGAAACACCGGGGAGCTGTTTTTT. Looking up the rest from reference TRBV9 and TRBJ2-2 gives the full variable domain: DSGVTQTPKHLITATGQRVTLRCSPRSGDLSVYWYQQSLDQGLQFLIQYYNGEERAKGNILERFSAQQFPDLHSELNLSSLELGDSALYFCASSVGSRGRNTGELFFGEGSRLTVL.